The following is a T cell receptor (beta chain) sequence with its context. Generated by immunoSEQ multiplex PCR, the TCRdb table keeps only in-frame clones and is missing some. The sample includes 150,000 to 200,000 clones, roughly 80% seen only once; the top ten take roughly 17%. This CDR3 region has 14 residues. Germline V lookup: CDR1 SGHRS, CDR2 YFSETQ. V was pared by 4 bases and J by 3 bases, with 7 bases of the junction left unmatched. The entry originates in a study of blood T cell repertoires in COVID-19. Sequencing used peripheral blood. The sequence was obtained from a man in his fifties or sixties with active or convalescent COVID-19. The V and J genes are TRBV5-1 and TRBJ2-7, with TRBD1 matching 7 bases. DNA for the CDR3: TGCGCCAGCAGCGAGACAGGGTTTAGCTACGAGCAGTACTTC. Translation gives CASSETGFSYEQYF. The full variable domain, its missing parts supplied by reference TRBV5-1 and TRBJ2-7, is KAGVTQTPRYLIKTRGQQVTLSCSPISGHRSVSWYQQTPGQGLQFLFEYFSETQRNKGNFPGRFSGRQFSNSRSEMNVSTLELGDSALYLCASSETGFSYEQYFGPGTRLTVT.